A selection of T cell receptor beta chains follows, all from one sample in a study of regulatory T cells in long-lasting Graves disease. MiXCR, run by TCRdb on the multiplex PCR reads, gives a single entry per CDR3 protein. The table records roughly 700,000 distinct CDR3 sequences, 25% to 35% of them present only once. This specimen was peripheral blood mononuclear cells (PBMCs), taken when the disease was refractory, from a patient treated with antithyroid drugs. All receptors derive from a female donor with Graves disease. The CDR3 runs from the conserved cysteine through the conserved F or W. Each record gives: V gene, clone size, D gene, J gene, CDR3 protein, CDR3 DNA. A D gene is named only where the DNA matches it firmly. A row's size may be missing; if present it is once, few, many or a size class.

>TRBV29-1|NA|NA|TRBJ1-1
CSGRIINPNTEAFF
TGCAGCGGTCGGATAATAAACCCGAACACTGAAGCTTTCTTT
>TRBV2|NA|NA|TRBJ1-1
CASSAGTTEAFF
TGTGCCAGCAGTGCCGGGACAACCGAAGCTTTCTTT
>TRBV29-1|NA|NA|TRBJ1-2
CSVEEGNGYIF
TGCAGCGTTGAGGAAGGGAATGGCTACATCTTC
>TRBV7-9|few|TRBD2|TRBJ2-6
CASSARLAGESGANVLTF
TGTGCCAGCAGCGCAAGACTAGCGGGAGAGTCTGGGGCCAACGTCCTGACTTTC
>TRBV19|few|TRBD1|TRBJ1-2
CASSTGTGEVYGYTF
TGTGCCAGTAGTACCGGGACAGGGGAAGTCTATGGCTACACCTTC
>TRBV28|many|TRBD1|TRBJ1-1
CASSLLTGLTEAFF
TGTGCCAGCAGTTTACTGACAGGGCTTACTGAAGCTTTCTTT
>TRBV11-3|NA|TRBD2|TRBJ2-7
CASSSRAASGSYEQYF
TGTGCCAGCAGCTCCCGGGCCGCTAGCGGGAGTTACGAGCAGTACTTC
>TRBV20-1|NA|NA|TRBJ1-2
CSAEGRRYGYTF
TGCAGTGCCGAGGGACGACGCTATGGCTACACCTTC
>TRBV19|NA|TRBD1|TRBJ1-5
CASSIVGGYAQPQHF
TGTGCCAGTAGTATTGTAGGGGGCTATGCGCAGCCCCAGCATTTT
>TRBV30|NA|NA|TRBJ2-5
CAWSLSGSGRETQYF
TGTGCCTGGTCCCTCTCCGGGAGCGGTAGGGAGACCCAGTACTTC
>TRBV27|few|TRBD1|TRBJ1-2
CASSLQGEGYGYTF
TGTGCCAGCAGTCTACAGGGGGAGGGTTATGGCTACACCTTC